This T cell receptor (beta chain) was captured by sequencing in a study of fetal regulatory T cell absence and autoimmunity. This table comes from immunoSEQ multiplex PCR, and its TCRdb copy is limited to in-frame clones, with some not included. The sample has about 50,000 clones, about 86% seen once. This clone came up a few times. Its antigen is unknown. Regarding the study as a whole: Some top pancreas TCR clones were over 100-fold enriched versus cord blood.

The length of the CDR3 is 13 residues. Germline CDR1 reads MNHNS; CDR2 reads SASEGT. V lost 4 bases, J lost 4 bases, and 3 bases stayed unmatched. The V and J genes are TRBV6-1 and TRBJ1-2; TRBD1 aligns across 7 bases. This clonotype originated in a newborn boy with IPEX syndrome. Sequencing used cord blood. In DNA, the CDR3 is TGTGCCAGCAGTGGGACAGGTCTCTATGGCTACACCTTC. The encoded protein is CASSGTGLYGYTF.